The clone carrying this T cell receptor (beta chain) has a handful of counts. Its matching antigen is unknown. This specimen comes from a study of Graves' ophthalmopathy and Graves' hyperthyroidism. The study, taken as a whole, reports: Using a 13-signature model, the authors split ophthalmopathy from stable hyperthyroidism, with 85% to 90% sensitivity and 80% to 84% specificity. Blood shared most expanded thyroid clonotypes above 0.001 frequency.

V gave up 3 bases and J gave up 7 bases; unmatched junction bases: 4. Germline-derived CDR1 and CDR2 are SGHNT and YYREEE (reference sequence). There are 14 residues in the CDR3. Amplification from RNA transcripts yielded the TCR beta CDR3 regions. In the first round, RT-PCR was carried out with HTBI primers, and a multiplex PCR formed the second round. Each CDR3 protein is one row after TCRdb ran MiXCR on the multiplex PCR reads. Seen here are roughly 50,000 distinct CDR3 sequences, over 40% observed once, and the top ten hold approximately 20%. A duration under 3 months, NOSPECS ≥4, CAS ≥3 and moderate-to-severe activity characterized the donors with ophthalmopathy. The authors diagnosed from clinical symptoms, serum thyroxine, TRAb, thyroid ultrasound and orbital computed tomography.

The chain carries TRBV5-4 and TRBJ1-6; 7 bases line up with TRBD1. The sequenced sample was peripheral blood. The sequence was collected from an adult man with Graves' ophthalmopathy. Here the CDR3 reads CASSSGGGNSPLHF. Written as DNA, the CDR3 is TGTGCCAGCAGCTCAGGGGGAGGAAATTCACCCCTCCACTTT.